The clone carrying this T cell receptor (beta chain) was counted a few times. Its target is not known. The germline V and J ends were trimmed by 6 bases and 2 bases, with 7 bases remaining between them. CDR3 length: 13 residues. Germline V lookup: CDR1 KGHDR, CDR2 SFDVKD. The data originate from a study of vaccination and CD4 T cells after COVID-19. Whole-study results and caveats: Convalescent patients' median share of reactive clones seen only post-vaccination was 70% to 90%.

Treatment reported: roughly nine-day PBMC culture with coronavirus spike peptide pools or control peptides (ViraFEST assay). Under the ViraFEST approach, antigen-specific T cells were expanded with peptide pools and TCRs subsequently sequenced. With the Oncomine TCR Beta short-read assay, DNA from cultured CD4+ T cells was sequenced. TCRdb redid the calling of the PCR reads with MiXCR, one entry per CDR3 protein. The sample includes over 25,000 distinct CDR3 sequences, about 60% of them seen just once. The gene calls are TRBV24-1 and TRBJ1-5; tentatively, D is TRBD1 (5 bases). This specimen consisted of CD4+ T cells from blood, cultured in vitro, obtained after SARS-CoV-2 vaccination. The clonotype originates from a human donor who received a COVID-19 vaccine. CDR3 amino acids: CATSKGGNQPQHF. The CDR3 DNA is TGTGCCACCAGTAAAGGGGGCAATCAGCCCCAGCATTTT.